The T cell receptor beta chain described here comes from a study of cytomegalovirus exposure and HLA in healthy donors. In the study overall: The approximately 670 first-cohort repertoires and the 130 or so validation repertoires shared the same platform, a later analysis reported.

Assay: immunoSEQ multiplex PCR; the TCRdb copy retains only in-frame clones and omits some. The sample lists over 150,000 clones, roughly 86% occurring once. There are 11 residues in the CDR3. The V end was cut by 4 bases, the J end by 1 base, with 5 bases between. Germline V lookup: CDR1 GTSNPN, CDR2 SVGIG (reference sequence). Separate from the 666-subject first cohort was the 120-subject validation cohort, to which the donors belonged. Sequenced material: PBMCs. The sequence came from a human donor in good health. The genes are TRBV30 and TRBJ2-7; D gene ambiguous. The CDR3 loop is CAWIQSYEQYF. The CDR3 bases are TGTGCCTGGATACAGTCCTACGAGCAGTACTTC.